This T cell receptor (beta chain) was documented in a study of T-cell reconstitution after alpha-beta-depleted transplantation in children (TCRdb year 2016). In terms of the full investigation: The study quantitatively tracked T-cell immune reconstitution after TCRalphabeta/CD19-depleted allogeneic hematopoietic cell transplantation in children using TCR repertoire profiling. Results and caveats for the whole study, not just this receptor: The high TCRbeta diversity at day 60 in some patients was ascribed to recipient T cells and intrathymic progenitors that had survived conditioning. Hyperexpanded clone frequencies declined over subsequent months; after one year, T-cell counts and TCRbeta diversity were mostly attributed to newly produced T cells. About two months after transplant, the apparently early recovery of alphabetaT-cell counts reportedly depended on just several hundred clones that had expanded rapidly and came from non-depleted graft cells.

Taken with the paper, the label for treatment or condition translates to: allogeneic hematopoietic cell transplantation with graft depleted of TCRalphabeta T cells and CD19 B cells. The transplant recipients were children given TCRalphabeta/CD19-depleted allogeneic hematopoietic cell grafts. Receptor amplification or capture employed PCR. Instrument used: Illumina HiSeq 2500. To normalize quantification of the TCRbeta repertoire, the TCR libraries were built with molecular barcoding that relied on unique molecular identifiers. The public reads were reprocessed in TCRdb via fastp at Q25 and MiXCR, keeping in-frame beta chains. Rows are unified per CDR3 protein, each entry keeping the most common DNA and genes. This sample comprises roughly 570,000 distinct CDR3 sequences, roughly a quarter of them detected only once. Of the sample, around 36% is held by the ten largest clones. With regard to this clonotype: Its specific antigen is unknown. Per-base quality was not reported, and no clone a single base away is much larger than it.

CDR1 and CDR2 are read off the germline V gene as SQVTM and ANQGSEA. The germline V and J ends show losses of 4 bases and 4 bases respectively, and no gene match explains 7 bases of the junction. Taken from cysteine to phenylalanine, the CDR3 has 14 residues. CDR3 DNA is the only sequence kept; it has 42 bases, read in frame from the first base. The origin of this receptor is a boy less than two years old with Wiskott-Aldrich syndrome, due to receive a stem cell transplant. The material sequenced was PBMCs, taken before TCRalphabeta/CD19-depleted stem cell transplant. The sequence links TRBV29-1 to TRBJ2-5, and 9 junctional nucleotides match TRBD1. The CDR3 reads CSVATGGAGETQYF. In nucleotides, the sequence is TGCAGCGTTGCAACAGGGGGCGCGGGAGAGACCCAGTACTTC.